The 32 T cell receptor beta chains below were found in one sample sequenced in a study of CD8 T cells in Susac syndrome. With random hexamers, reverse transcription was performed on about 0.5 to 1 ug of RNA. One entry per CDR3 protein, called by TCRdb with MiXCR from the immunoSEQ multiplex PCR reads. The sample contains around 170,000 distinct CDR3 sequences, about 91% of which appear only once. Specimen: CD4+ T cells from PBMCs. These receptors all stem from a human donor in good health.

The chain has TRBV25-1 and TRBJ1-2, with D hard to call. V lost 7 bases and J 8 bases, leaving 17 bases between the germline ends. The CDR3 runs 13 residues. Germline assignment: CDR1 MGHDK and CDR2 SYGVNS. CDR3 DNA sequence: TGTGCCAGCACTGGGCAGTGGACGAAGGGCTACACCTTC. As protein: CASTGQWTKGYTF.

The chain couples TRBV28 to TRBJ2-7; 8 bases agree with TRBD1. The germline V gene has CDR1 MDHEN and CDR2 SYDVKM. The CDR3 consists of 15 residues. With 5 bases clipped from V and 9 bases from J, the junction kept 15 bases outside the gene matches. The CDR3 sequence is CASSLRTGFLGSQYF. DNA of the CDR3: TGTGCCAGCAGTCTCCGGACAGGGTTCCTGGGGTCGCAGTACTTC.

As DNA, the CDR3 is TGTGCCTGGAGTGAGGGGGACAATCAGGGGGCAGATACGCAGTATTTT. Protein: CAWSEGDNQGADTQYF. The V and J genes are TRBV30 and TRBJ2-3, with 7 nucleotides matching TRBD1. The length of the CDR3 is 16 residues. Trimming removed 1 base from V and 4 bases from J; junction bases left unmatched: 11. Germline values: CDR1 GTSNPN, CDR2 SVGIG (reference sequence).

This chain uses TRBV5-4 with TRBJ2-1; D call uncertain. From germline, CDR1 is SGHNT and CDR2 YYREEE (reference sequence). The germline V and J ends were trimmed by 0 bases and 3 bases, with 4 bases remaining between them. The CDR3 runs to 13 residues. The CDR3 here is CASSLDVYNEQFF. The CDR3 DNA follows: TGTGCCAGCAGCTTGGATGTCTACAATGAGCAGTTCTTC.

The genes are TRBV30 and TRBJ1-5, with D uncertain. The CDR3 consists of 14 residues. V gave up 0 bases and J gave up 2 bases, with 8 bases separating them. The germline V gene has CDR1 GTSNPN and CDR2 SVGIG (reference sequence). The CDR3 bases are TGTGCCTGGAGTGTACTGGAAGGCAATCAGCCCCAGCATTTT. Translation: CAWSVLEGNQPQHF.

The rearrangement joins TRBV23-1 to TRBJ1-3; TRBD1 agrees at 11 bases. TRBV23-1 is an ORF, and what it does is uncertain. This CDR3 comprises 18 residues. V lost 7 bases and J lost 0; bases outside the gene matches: 11. The CDR3 here is CASTRTGGHLFSGNTIYF. The DNA of the CDR3 is TGCGCCAGCACCCGGACAGGGGGCCACCTCTTCTCTGGAAACACCATATATTTT.

The chain recombines TRBV28 with TRBJ2-4; D gene unclear. This CDR3 is built from 17 residues. The germline V and J ends were trimmed by 5 bases and 0 bases, with 17 bases remaining between them. Germline V lookup: CDR1 MDHEN, CDR2 SYDVKM. CDR3 DNA: TGTGCCAGCAGTCCGATCGGCCAGTATCTAGCCAAAAACATTCAGTACTTC. Protein: CASSPIGQYLAKNIQYF.

This chain links TRBV29-1 with TRBJ2-5; D possibly corresponds to TRBD2 (6 bases). CDR3 length: 14 residues. Deletions cut 4 bases from V and 3 bases from J, with 15 bases between. Germline CDR1 reads SQVTM; CDR2 reads ANQGSEA. In nucleotides, the CDR3 is TGCAGCGTTGGGTTTTGGGGACTTGAAGAGACCCAGTACTTC. The encoded protein is CSVGFWGLEETQYF. The variable domain in full, completed from reference TRBV29-1 and TRBJ2-5, reads SAVISQKPSRDICQRGTSLTIQCQVDSQVTMMFWYRQQPGQSLTLIATANQGSEATYESGFVIDKFPISRPNLTFSTLTVSNMSPEDSSIYLCSVGFWGLEETQYFGPGTRLLVL.

The chain employs TRBV7-2 and TRBJ2-7; 10 bases line up with TRBD1. The CDR3 spans 15 residues. After removal of 3 bases from V and 4 bases from J, the junction contained 6 bases not matched to a gene. Germline V gene data show CDR1 as SGHTA and CDR2 as FQGNSA. CDR3 sequence reads: CASSFDRDRGYEQYF. The CDR3 nucleotides are TGTGCCAGCAGCTTCGACCGGGACAGGGGTTACGAGCAGTACTTC.

V is TRBV10-3 and J is TRBJ1-1; 8 positions match TRBD1. The germline V gene has CDR1 ENHRY and CDR2 SYGVKD. Trimming at V came to 3 bases and at J to 5 bases, leaving 8 bases not matched to a gene. The CDR3 contains 15 residues. The CDR3 sequence: CAISDWGQDETEAFF. The CDR3 DNA follows: TGTGCCATCAGTGACTGGGGACAGGATGAAACTGAAGCTTTCTTT.

The chain employs TRBV5-1 and TRBJ1-4; D remains unclear. The CDR3 is 14 amino acids. Germline CDR1 and CDR2: SGHRS and YFSETQ. With 3 bases removed from V and 6 bases from J, the gap between germline ends came to 12 bases. The CDR3 sequence: CASSSDTAYEKLFF. DNA of the CDR3: TGCGCCAGCAGCTCAGACACTGCCTATGAAAAACTGTTTTTT.

J is TRBJ1-1 and V is TRBV3-1, with D hard to call. V gave up 0 bases and J gave up 4 bases, with 6 bases separating them. From germline, CDR1 is LGHDT and CDR2 YNNKEL (reference sequence). This CDR3 contains 13 residues. The chain's CDR3 is CASSQDHSTEAFF. In nucleotides, the CDR3 is TGTGCCAGCAGCCAAGATCACAGCACTGAAGCTTTCTTT.

The rearrangement joins TRBV29-1 to TRBJ2-4, with 7 bases matching TRBD1. The J segment lost 8 bases and the V segment lost 6 bases, leaving 16 bases of the junction unmatched. The CDR3 loop spans 15 amino acids. The germline CDR1 and CDR2 sequences are SQVTM and ANQGSEA. The CDR3 coding sequence is TGCAGCGTCAGCAGGGGGACGAAACCCCAGGACATTCAGTACTTC. Its protein is CSVSRGTKPQDIQYF.

The CDR3 DNA reads as TGCGCCAGCAGCCTCCAAAGTCGTCAGACAGGGCTCGACTACACCTTC. This sequence encodes CASSLQSRQTGLDYTF. The chain uses TRBV4-3 and TRBJ1-2, with 7 bases matching TRBD1. This CDR3 is 16 amino acids long. In germline, CDR1 is LGHNA, CDR2 YSLEER. J lost 10 bases, V lost 4 bases, and 18 bases had no gene match.

In this sample, this clonotype turned up once. V gene TRBV4-2 combines with J gene TRBJ2-5; D is tentatively TRBD1 or TRBD2 (5 bases each). The CDR3 has 16 amino acids. V was cut by 1 base and J by 5 bases, with 17 bases left in between. The germline gives CDR1 LGHNA, CDR2 YNFKEQ. The CDR3 DNA sequence: TGTGCCAGCAGCCAAGCCCTGGGGACCGGCGGGGAGACCCAGTACTTC. Its translation: CASSQALGTGGETQYF.

CDR3 bases: TGTGCCAGCAGTTATAAGTTAGGGACCGGGGAGCTGTTTTTT. Its translation is CASSYKLGTGELFF. The chain links TRBV2 to TRBJ2-2, with D unclear. CDR3 length: 14 residues. Germline V gene sequence: CDR1 SNHLY, CDR2 FYNNEI. Trimming stripped 5 bases from V and 5 bases from J, with 12 bases between.

J is TRBJ1-2 and V is TRBV3-1; 7 bases are a match to TRBD1. Trimming removed 4 bases from V and 8 bases from J; junction bases left unmatched: 10. The germline gives CDR1 LGHDT, CDR2 YNNKEL (reference sequence). The CDR3 is made up of 14 amino acids. The CDR3 sequence: CASSRTGVEGGYTF. Written as DNA, the CDR3 is TGTGCCAGCAGCCGTACAGGGGTTGAGGGCGGCTACACCTTC.

This chain connects TRBV20-1 to TRBJ2-7; 12 positions agree with TRBD2. Germline V gene sequence: CDR1 DFQATT, CDR2 SNEGSKA (reference sequence). The CDR3 spans 15 residues. J gave up 1 base and V 5 bases, and 6 bases lay outside the gene matches. This chain's CDR3 is CSAQRTSGTSYEQYF. In DNA form, the CDR3 reads TGCAGTGCTCAACGGACTAGCGGGACGTCCTACGAGCAGTACTTC.

The chain is built from TRBV29-1 and TRBJ1-2; 9 positions agree with TRBD1. V dropped 7 bases and J dropped 7; count of bases not matched to a gene: 4. This CDR3 comprises 11 residues. The germline V gene has CDR1 SQVTM and CDR2 ANQGSEA. CDR3 sequence: CSALDRGGYTF. CDR3 coding DNA: TGCAGCGCCCTGGACAGGGGTGGCTACACCTTC. Full variable domain (rest looked up from reference TRBV29-1 and TRBJ1-2): SAVISQKPSRDICQRGTSLTIQCQVDSQVTMMFWYRQQPGQSLTLIATANQGSEATYESGFVIDKFPISRPNLTFSTLTVSNMSPEDSSIYLCSALDRGGYTFGSGTRLTVV.

The chain has TRBV20-1 and TRBJ1-2, with D possibly being TRBD1 (6 bases). Germline lookup yields CDR1 DFQATT and CDR2 SNEGSKA (reference sequence). Trimming shortened V by 5 bases and J by 6 bases, and 16 bases separated the two germline ends. The CDR3 runs to 13 residues. The CDR3 sequence is CSALTGRGDGYTF. Here the CDR3 DNA reads TGCAGTGCTTTAACAGGGAGAGGGGATGGCTACACCTTC.

This clonotype is a singleton in its sample. The chain employs TRBV18 and TRBJ2-7, with a tentative D call TRBD1 (6 bases). Per the germline V gene, CDR1 is KGHSH and CDR2 is LQKENI. V shed 6 bases and J shed 2 bases, with 14 bases lying between them. There are 14 residues in the CDR3. The CDR3 sequence is CASSDGTTTYEQYF. The DNA of the CDR3 is TGTGCCAGCTCCGACGGGACAACAACCTACGAGCAGTACTTC.

The chain joins TRBV5-1 to TRBJ2-1, with D possibly matching TRBD1 (6 bases). This CDR3 has 15 amino acids. The V end lost 8 bases, the J end lost 8 bases, and 23 bases lay between the germline ends. The V gene's germline CDR1 is SGHRS and CDR2 YFSETQ. The chain's CDR3 is CASRLAPGAWDEQFF. CDR3 bases: TGCGCCAGTCGACTTGCACCAGGGGCCTGGGATGAGCAGTTCTTC.

This rearrangement joins TRBV7-9 to TRBJ1-6; the D gene is possibly TRBD1 (5 bases). The germline gives CDR1 SEHNR, CDR2 FQNEAQ (reference sequence). The CDR3 has 12 residues. Trimming removed 5 bases at V and 10 bases at J, with 9 bases between. CDR3 region: CASSPKGSPLHF. The CDR3 nucleotides read TGTGCCAGCAGCCCAAAGGGGTCACCCCTCCACTTT.

This chain connects TRBV4-2 to TRBJ1-1; D perhaps matches TRBD1 (6 bases). The CDR3 covers 18 residues. Germline assignment: CDR1 LGHNA and CDR2 YNFKEQ. V lost 2 bases and J lost 4, with 23 bases in between. CDR3 bases: TGTGCCAGCAGCCAACTAACAGGGAGGACCCGAATAGGCACTGAAGCTTTCTTT. Encoded protein: CASSQLTGRTRIGTEAFF.

The rearrangement links TRBV28 to TRBJ2-7; no clear D. Germline-derived CDR1 and CDR2 are MDHEN and SYDVKM. With 2 bases removed from V and 5 bases from J, the gap between germline ends came to 7 bases. CDR3 size: 12 residues. In DNA form, the CDR3 reads TGTGCCAGCAGTTTACTGGTTGACGAGCAGTACTTC. This codes for CASSLLVDEQYF.

This clonotype was recorded once. The chain joins TRBV24-1 to TRBJ2-2; a weak D match, TRBD2 (5 bases). Germline V CDR1 and CDR2: KGHDR, SFDVKD. CDR3 length equals 17 residues. With 3 bases removed from V and 0 bases from J, the gap between germline ends came to 13 bases. The DNA of the CDR3 is TGTGCCACCAGTGATATTAGGGAGAGCCCGAACACCGGGGAGCTGTTTTTT. It translates to CATSDIRESPNTGELFF.

The gene calls are TRBV12-5 and TRBJ2-5; TRBD2 matches 9 bases. The germline gives CDR1 LGHNT, CDR2 FRNRAP. The CDR3 is 17 amino acids. Losses at the gene ends were 1 base for V and 2 bases for J; bases not matched to a gene: 8. The CDR3 here is CASGLGAGGQFQETQYF. CDR3 sequence (DNA): TGTGCTAGTGGTTTGGGAGCGGGGGGCCAGTTTCAAGAGACCCAGTACTTC.

This chain links TRBV20-1 with TRBJ2-7; D is perhaps TRBD2 (7 bases). The V end was cut by 5 bases, the J end by 6 bases, with 11 bases between. This CDR3 has 11 residues. Germline CDR1 reads DFQATT; CDR2 reads SNEGSKA (reference sequence). CDR3 DNA: TGCAGTGCTTGGGGGGGGGCCGAGCAGTACTTC. Its translation: CSAWGGAEQYF.

V usage is TRBV5-1 and J usage is TRBJ2-3; D is ambiguous. The V end was cut by 1 base, the J end by 5 bases, with 11 bases between. The CDR3 totals 14 residues. Germline-derived CDR1 and CDR2 are SGHRS and YFSETQ. In DNA form, the CDR3 reads TGCGCCAGCAGCTTGCTTGGGGTAGGAGATACGCAGTATTTT. This codes for CASSLLGVGDTQYF. Full variable domain (rest looked up from reference TRBV5-1 and TRBJ2-3): KAGVTQTPRYLIKTRGQQVTLSCSPISGHRSVSWYQQTPGQGLQFLFEYFSETQRNKGNFPGRFSGRQFSNSRSEMNVSTLELGDSALYLCASSLLGVGDTQYFGPGTRLTVL.

The genes are TRBV24-1 and TRBJ1-1, with 7 bases fitting TRBD1. This CDR3 comprises 15 residues. The V segment lost 3 bases and the J segment 6 bases; nucleotides outside the gene matches: 9. Germline lookup yields CDR1 KGHDR and CDR2 SFDVKD. This CDR3 is CATSDAGRGFAEAFF. CDR3 coding DNA: TGTGCCACCAGTGATGCCGGCAGGGGGTTCGCTGAAGCTTTCTTT.

The chain has TRBV9 and TRBJ2-2; TRBD1 or TRBD2 may be the D gene (6 bases each). The CDR3 length is 17 residues. Germline CDR1 and CDR2: SGDLS and YYNGEE. V lost 0 bases and J 5 bases, leaving 17 bases between the germline ends. The CDR3 reads CASSVDPRGQGTGELFF. CDR3 bases: TGTGCCAGCAGCGTAGACCCCCGGGGGCAAGGAACCGGGGAGCTGTTTTTT. Complete variable domain (other parts from reference TRBV9 and TRBJ2-2): DSGVTQTPKHLITATGQRVTLRCSPRSGDLSVYWYQQSLDQGLQFLIQYYNGEERAKGNILERFSAQQFPDLHSELNLSSLELGDSALYFCASSVDPRGQGTGELFFGEGSRLTVL.

V usage is TRBV20-1 and J usage is TRBJ1-3; 8 positions agree with TRBD1. CDR1 and CDR2 from the germline V gene are DFQATT and SNEGSKA (reference sequence). This CDR3 contains 13 residues. Germline trimming cut 2 bases from V and 5 bases from J; bases unmatched to any gene: 2. CDR3 coding DNA: TGCAGTGCTAGACGGGACAGGAGAAACACCATATATTTT. Amino acid sequence: CSARRDRRNTIYF.